The 24 T cell receptor beta chains in this list originate from one sample, sequenced in a study of TIL therapy for anti-PD-1-resistant metastatic lung cancer (dated by TCRdb to 2020 to 2023). TCR beta CDR3 regions were amplified from genomic DNA with the immunoSEQ v3 hsTCRB kit using bias-controlled multiplex PCR. This immuneACCESS table, as held by TCRdb, lists in-frame sequences with V and J called but not all clones. Of the missing ones, under half trace to an unresolved V gene in checked studies; the others have no known cause. In this sample the table shows some 57,000 clones, 80% to 90% of which occur a single time. The biggest ten clones account for approximately 2.4% of the sample. The label giving this sample's time point can be read as: pre-treatment sample, taken before nivolumab and TIL therapy. The sample here was blood, taken at baseline. Receptors were obtained from a person aged 25 to 79 with non-small cell lung cancer.

The chain links TRBV30 to TRBJ1-4; 10 bases align to TRBD1. The J segment lost 8 bases and the V segment lost 7 bases, leaving 4 bases of the junction unmatched. CDR1 is GTSNPN, CDR2 SVGIG, per germline (reference sequence). This CDR3 region has 12 residues. The CDR3 nucleotides read TGTGCCTTGGACAGGGGGGAGGAAAAACTGTTTTTT. This sequence encodes CALDRGEEKLFF.

The chain couples TRBV6-4 to TRBJ2-3, with D hard to call. The CDR3 spans 13 residues. Looked up from germline, CDR1 is MRHNA and CDR2 is SNTAGT. The V gene lost 4 bases and the J gene lost 2 bases, with 7 bases spanning the gap. CDR3 nucleotide sequence: TGTGCCAGCAGTGTCCAGCACACAGATACGCAGTATTTT. Translating it yields CASSVQHTDTQYF.

This chain uses TRBV10-1 with TRBJ1-1; possibly TRBD1 for D (6 bases). V was clipped by 0 bases and J by 11 bases, with 13 bases between them. The V gene's germline CDR1 is WNHNN and CDR2 SYGVQD (reference sequence). The CDR3 consists of 13 residues. CDR3 nucleotides: TGCGCCAGCAGTGAGTCAATACAGGGCCGCGCTTTCTTT. Its protein is CASSESIQGRAFF.

CDR3 protein: CASNEAYYGTSYEQYF. CDR3 coding DNA: TGTGCCAGCAACGAAGCCTACTACGGGACTAGCTACGAGCAGTACTTC. The chain is built from TRBV6-1 and TRBJ2-7; 8 nucleotides line up with TRBD2. Germline V lookup: CDR1 MNHNS, CDR2 SASEGT. The CDR3 runs to 16 residues. The V and J ends lost 7 bases and 3 bases, in that order; junction bases with no gene match: 14.

CDR3 nucleotides: TGTGCCAGCAGCTCGCCAGGACTAGCGGGAGCCGGGGAGCTGTTTTTT. Translating it yields CASSSPGLAGAGELFF. V usage is TRBV5-4 and J usage is TRBJ2-2; 13 bases match TRBD2. The CDR3 contains 16 residues. V was pared by 3 bases and J by 6 bases, with 5 bases of the junction left unmatched. Looked up from germline, CDR1 is SGHNT and CDR2 is YYREEE (reference sequence). Supplemented by reference TRBV5-4 and TRBJ2-2, the full variable domain reads ETGVTQSPTHLIKTRGQQVTLRCSSQSGHNTVSWYQQALGQGPQFIFQYYREEENGRGNFPPRFSGLQFPNYSSELNVNALELDDSALYLCASSSPGLAGAGELFFGEGSRLTVL.

The chain uses TRBV5-1 and TRBJ2-1; 9 bases map to TRBD2. The trim removed 1 base at V and 7 bases at J, leaving 3 bases unmatched. The CDR3 totals 14 residues. The V gene's germline CDR1 is SGHRS and CDR2 YFSETQ. The CDR3: CASSLKLAGNEQFF. The CDR3 DNA reads as TGCGCCAGCAGCTTGAAACTAGCGGGTAATGAGCAGTTCTTC.

The chain combines TRBV2 with TRBJ1-2; 8 nucleotides align to TRBD1. V lost 8 bases to trimming and J lost 4 bases; unmatched junction nucleotides: 9. Germline CDR1 and CDR2: SNHLY and FYNNEI. The length of the CDR3 is 14 residues. CDR3: CASGEQGGGYGYTF. The CDR3 DNA sequence: TGTGCCAGCGGGGAACAGGGGGGCGGCTATGGCTACACCTTC.

V and J are TRBV6-5 and TRBJ1-3; D gene ambiguous. Trimming removed 0 bases from V and 0 bases from J, with 6 bases in between. The CDR3 covers 15 residues. Germline V lookup: CDR1 MNHEY, CDR2 SVGAGI. CDR3 protein: CASSYSVSSGNTIYF. As DNA, the CDR3 is TGTGCCAGCAGTTACTCGGTGAGCTCTGGAAACACCATATATTTT.

This chain links TRBV5-1 with TRBJ1-6, with TRBD1 as a possible D gene (5 bases). The CDR3 runs 12 residues. Trimming took 4 bases from V and 9 from J, leaving 8 bases between them. Germline CDR1 SGHRS, CDR2 YFSETQ. This CDR3 reads CASSNTGSPLHF. CDR3 nucleotide sequence: TGCGCCAGCAGCAACACAGGTTCACCCCTCCACTTT.

The chain links TRBV10-2 to TRBJ2-3; 12 positions agree with TRBD2. The germline CDR1 and CDR2 sequences are WSHSY and SAAADI. The CDR3 has 15 residues. The J segment lost 4 bases and the V segment lost 5 bases, leaving 4 bases of the junction unmatched. CDR3 in amino acids: CASSLAGGPSDTQYF. CDR3 DNA: TGCGCCAGCAGTCTAGCGGGAGGGCCTTCAGATACGCAGTATTTT.

The chain couples TRBV20-1 to TRBJ2-3, with D possibly TRBD2 on 5 matching bases. V was pared by 3 bases and J by 2 bases, with 15 bases between. CDR1 and CDR2 from the germline V gene are DFQATT and SNEGSKA (reference sequence). The CDR3 is 15 amino acids. The CDR3 loop reads CSASTWAGPTDTQYF. DNA of the CDR3: TGCAGTGCTAGTACTTGGGCGGGCCCCACAGATACGCAGTATTTT.

The rearrangement uses TRBV28 and TRBJ1-2; TRBD1 might be the D (6 bases). The CDR3 consists of 14 residues. CDR1 and CDR2 (germline): MDHEN, SYDVKM. V gave up 6 bases and J gave up 4 bases, with 15 bases separating them. The CDR3 sequence is CASRLQGAGYGYTF. The CDR3, as DNA: TGTGCCAGCAGATTACAGGGTGCTGGCTATGGCTACACCTTC.

The chain joins TRBV19 to TRBJ1-4; perhaps TRBD1 as D (5 bases). The CDR3 length is 15 residues. V was cut by 3 bases and J by 2 bases, with 10 bases left in between. Germline assignment: CDR1 LNHDA and CDR2 SQIVND (reference sequence). The CDR3 DNA reads as TGTGCCAGTAGTATGTGGGGGGGGACTAATGAAAAACTGTTTTTT. This codes for CASSMWGGTNEKLFF.

This clone was detected only a few times. This chain connects TRBV4-1 to TRBJ2-3; possibly TRBD1 for D (6 bases). CDR1 is MGHRA, CDR2 YSYEKL, per germline. The CDR3 contains 14 residues. V lost 0 bases, J lost 3 bases, and 7 bases lay in between. CDR3 protein: CASSQDRGTDTQYF. The CDR3 nucleotides are TGCGCCAGCAGCCAAGACAGGGGAACAGATACGCAGTATTTT.

V is TRBV3-1 (or the pseudogene TRBV3-2) and J is TRBJ1-2; 9 nucleotides line up with TRBD1. Looked up from germline, CDR1 is LGHDT and CDR2 is YNNKEL (reference sequence). This CDR3 region has 15 residues. The trim removed 7 bases at V and 0 bases at J, leaving 6 bases unmatched. The CDR3 reads CASTTGTGTNYGYTF. DNA of the CDR3: TGTGCCAGCACCACCGGGACAGGGACTAACTATGGCTACACCTTC.

The chain is built from TRBV7-8 and TRBJ2-3; possible D gene TRBD2, 5 bases. From germline, CDR1 is SGHVS and CDR2 FQNEAQ. The V gene lost 5 bases and the J gene lost 7 bases, with 22 bases spanning the gap. The CDR3 is made up of 16 amino acids. The CDR3 spells CASSPRVAPLTYTQYF. CDR3 DNA sequence: TGTGCCAGCAGCCCGAGGGTCGCTCCCCTTACCTATACGCAGTATTTT. The variable domain in full, completed from reference TRBV7-8 and TRBJ2-3, reads GAGVSQSPRYKVAKRGQDVALRCDPISGHVSLFWYQQALGQGPEFLTYFQNEAQLDKSGLPSDRFFAERPEGSVSTLKIQRTQQEDSAVYLCASSPRVAPLTYTQYFGPGTRLTVL.

The chain uses TRBV11-3 and TRBJ2-2, with D uncertain. Per the germline V gene, CDR1 is SGHNT and CDR2 is YENEEA. The V gene lost 6 bases and the J gene lost 0 bases, with 11 bases spanning the gap. This CDR3 is 15 amino acids long. The DNA of the CDR3 is TGTGCCAGCAGTCTCGAAGGGTCGAACACCGGGGAGCTGTTTTTT. Its protein product is CASSLEGSNTGELFF.

The chain couples TRBV6-5 to TRBJ1-5, with no clear D. Trimming shortened V by 6 bases and J by 1 base, and 13 bases separated the two germline ends. The CDR3 spans 15 residues. Germline assignment: CDR1 MNHEY and CDR2 SVGAGI. DNA of the CDR3: TGTGCCAGCAGCAAGGTGGTGGGAAGCAATCAGCCCCAGCATTTT. Its translation: CASSKVVGSNQPQHF.

This chain joins TRBV6-5 and TRBJ2-2; D is unresolved. This CDR3 is 15 amino acids long. Germline lookup yields CDR1 MNHEY and CDR2 SVGAGI. With 5 bases removed from V and 0 bases from J, the gap between germline ends came to 10 bases. Written as DNA, the CDR3 is TGTGCCAGCAGTCGTAGTTGGACGAACACCGGGGAGCTGTTTTTT. It specifies CASSRSWTNTGELFF.

The rearrangement joins TRBV6-5 to TRBJ2-7; TRBD1 matches at 9 bases. V lost 9 bases and J lost 2; bases outside the gene matches: 2. Germline V gives CDR1 MNHEY, CDR2 SVGAGI. The CDR3 spans 12 residues. CDR3 DNA: TGTGCCAGTGGGACAGGGCCCTACGAGCAGTACTTC. Protein: CASGTGPYEQYF.

This clone has only a few counts. The V call is TRBV6-5, the J call TRBJ2-7; TRBD1 matches at 11 bases. Unmatched junction bases numbered 13, after V lost 8 bases and J lost 7 bases. CDR3 length: 15 residues. Germline loops: CDR1 MNHEY, CDR2 SVGAGI. CDR3 DNA sequence: TGTGCCAGCTCCCGGTATAGGACAGGGGGCGGGGAGCAGTACTTC. It is translated as CASSRYRTGGGEQYF.

The rearrangement joins TRBV27 to TRBJ2-7; a weak D match, TRBD2 (7 bases). V was shortened by 8 bases and J by 2 bases, with 19 bases between the two germline ends. The germline V gene has CDR1 MNHEY and CDR2 SMNVEV (reference sequence). CDR3 length: 15 amino acids. Here the CDR3 DNA reads TGTGCCAGCGTGTCGTTGGGGGGGCCCCCCTACGAGCAGTACTTC. It codes for CASVSLGGPPYEQYF.

The CDR3 sequence is CASSPQENEKLFF. The CDR3 DNA follows: TGTGCCAGCAGTCCACAGGAAAATGAAAAACTGTTTTTT. V and J are TRBV6-6 and TRBJ1-4; TRBD1 is a possible D gene (5 bases). Looked up from germline, CDR1 is MNHNY and CDR2 is SVGAGI (reference sequence). The CDR3 has 13 residues. Deletions cut 5 bases from V and 5 bases from J, with 9 bases between.

The rearrangement uses TRBV9 and TRBJ2-3, with TRBD2 matching over 12 bases. The V segment lost 0 bases and the J segment 1 base; nucleotides outside the gene matches: 12. Germline CDR1 SGDLS, CDR2 YYNGEE. This CDR3 has 20 residues. The CDR3 here is CASSVATGTSGWFGTDTQYF. CDR3 bases: TGTGCCAGCAGCGTAGCTACCGGGACTAGCGGGTGGTTTGGCACAGATACGCAGTATTTT.